Each of the 7 T cell receptor beta chains below was sequenced from the same sample in a study of blood T cell repertoires in COVID-19. Only in-frame clones appear in the TCRdb table, and some are missing; sequencing was by immunoSEQ multiplex PCR. The data contain approximately 300,000 clones, around four fifths of them singletons. Material: peripheral blood. These receptors all come from a woman aged 45 to 65 with acute or convalescent COVID-19.

As concerns this clone: This same CDR3 is encoded by further DNA sequences in the sample. This sequence joins TRBV30 and TRBJ1-5; a weak D match, TRBD1 (5 bases). The CDR3 spans 13 residues. V was pared by 2 bases and J by 2 bases, with 7 bases between. In germline, CDR1 is GTSNPN, CDR2 SVGIG (reference sequence). CDR3 sequence: CAWSKQGNQPQHF. The CDR3 DNA follows: TGTGCCTGGAGTAAACAGGGCAATCAGCCCCAGCATTTT.

The CDR3 DNA follows: TGCGCCAGCAGCGGGGGACAGGGGCAGCCCCAGCATTTT. Its translation is CASSGGQGQPQHF. The chain combines TRBV5-1 with TRBJ1-5, with 10 nucleotides matching TRBD1. CDR3 size: 13 residues. Germline lookup yields CDR1 SGHRS and CDR2 YFSETQ. Trimming at V came to 4 bases and at J to 7 bases, leaving 2 bases not matched to a gene.

The J gene is TRBJ2-5, the V gene TRBV18; TRBD2 matches 14 bases. Germline CDR1 reads KGHSH; CDR2 reads LQKENI. The CDR3 totals 18 residues. Trimming took 3 bases from V and 4 from J; bases not matched to a gene: 10. The CDR3 sequence: CASSPPMGLAGESETQYF. The CDR3 nucleotides read TGTGCCAGCTCACCCCCGATGGGACTAGCGGGAGAGTCAGAGACCCAGTACTTC.

The genes are TRBV2 and TRBJ2-2, with 7 bases identical to TRBD1. V lost 6 bases and J lost 7; bases outside the gene matches: 14. Per germline, CDR1 SNHLY and CDR2 FYNNEI. This CDR3 has 16 residues. CDR3 sequence reads: CASSPQTGLGDGELFF. The CDR3 nucleotides are TGTGCCAGCAGCCCACAGACAGGGCTCGGAGACGGGGAGCTGTTTTTT. Combining the CDR3 with reference TRBV2 and TRBJ2-2 gives the whole variable domain EPEVTQTPSHQVTQMGQEVILRCVPISNHLYFYWYRQILGQKVEFLVSFYNNEISEKSEIFDDQFSVERPDGSNFTLKIRSTKLEDSAMYFCASSPQTGLGDGELFFGEGSRLTVL.

This clone showed up many times. The V and J genes are TRBV10-1 and TRBJ1-2; 7 nucleotides line up with TRBD1. The CDR3 extends over 14 amino acids. Germline loops: CDR1 WNHNN, CDR2 SYGVQD (reference sequence). J lost 8 bases, V lost 3 bases, and 9 bases had no gene match. The CDR3 spells CASSETGQTRGYTF. The DNA of the CDR3 is TGCGCCAGCAGTGAAACGGGACAGACGCGGGGCTACACCTTC.

This chain uses TRBV5-5 with TRBJ1-5; 7 bases line up with TRBD1. The CDR3 has 16 residues. Per germline, CDR1 SGHKS and CDR2 YYEKEE (reference sequence). The V segment lost 2 bases and the J segment 6 bases; nucleotides outside the gene matches: 11. In DNA, the CDR3 is TGTGCCAGCAGCTTTTTCGCGACAGGGCCAGTTCAGCCCCAGCATTTT. Amino acids: CASSFFATGPVQPQHF.

V gene TRBV6-5 combines with J gene TRBJ2-7, with a tentative D call TRBD2 (6 bases). Trimming stripped 6 bases from V and 1 base from J, with 13 bases between. CDR3 length: 14 residues. CDR1 is MNHEY and CDR2 is SVGAGI in the germline V gene. The CDR3 here is CASSVPGRSYEQYF. The CDR3 DNA is TGTGCCAGCAGCGTCCCGGGGAGGTCCTACGAGCAGTACTTC.